What follows are 21 T cell receptor beta chains derived from one specimen sequenced in a study of blood T cell repertoires in COVID-19. Using immunoSEQ multiplex PCR, the repertoire was profiled, and TCRdb retains in-frame clones only, with some absent. The sample has about 380,000 clones, more than 75% seen once. Material: peripheral blood. The receptor set was obtained from a human donor with acute or convalescent COVID-19. The donor label of this sample is uncertain.

J is TRBJ1-1 and V is TRBV7-9; D gene ambiguous. Trimming pared 2 bases from V and 0 bases from J, leaving 7 bases between. This CDR3 has 14 residues. Germline loops: CDR1 SEHNR, CDR2 FQNEAQ (reference sequence). CDR3 amino acids: CASSLHSMNTEAFF. The DNA for the CDR3 is TGTGCCAGCAGCTTACACAGTATGAACACTGAAGCTTTCTTT.

This chain links TRBV6-5 with TRBJ2-7, with D uncertain. This CDR3 has 13 residues. Trimming took 7 bases from V and 1 from J, leaving 11 bases between them. Germline V gives CDR1 MNHEY, CDR2 SVGAGI. This chain's CDR3 is CASIETNSYEQYF. As DNA, the CDR3 is TGTGCCAGCATCGAGACAAATTCCTACGAGCAGTACTTC.

The genes are TRBV7-7 and TRBJ1-1; no reliable D call. There are 13 residues in the CDR3. The germline V gene has CDR1 SSHAT and CDR2 FNYEAQ (reference sequence). V lost 3 bases, J lost 0 bases, and 5 bases lay in between. The CDR3 DNA follows: TGTGCCAGCAGCTTCAACATGAACACTGAAGCTTTCTTT. Residues: CASSFNMNTEAFF.

The chain carries TRBV19 and TRBJ1-2, with D possibly TRBD1 on 6 matching bases. Deletions cut 3 bases from V and 4 bases from J, with 12 bases between. The CDR3 is made up of 14 amino acids. The germline CDR1 and CDR2 sequences are LNHDA and SQIVND (reference sequence). The DNA for the CDR3 is TGTGCCAGTAGTATTAGGACACAGGGCTATGGCTACACCTTC. Amino acids: CASSIRTQGYGYTF.

The chain uses TRBV5-1 and TRBJ2-1, with 11 nucleotides matching TRBD2. This CDR3 comprises 17 residues. Germline V gives CDR1 SGHRS, CDR2 YFSETQ. V lost 3 bases to trimming and J lost 4 bases; unmatched junction nucleotides: 9. The CDR3 coding sequence is TGCGCCAGCAGCTCGGGTAGCGGGGGGGCCGAATACAATGAGCAGTTCTTC. Its translation is CASSSGSGGAEYNEQFF.

The chain uses TRBV28 and TRBJ2-7; TRBD1 aligns across 7 bases. There are 14 residues in the CDR3. The V gene end was trimmed by 5 bases and the J gene end by 2 bases; junction bases not matched to a gene: 6. The germline gives CDR1 MDHEN, CDR2 SYDVKM. DNA for the CDR3: TGTGCCAGCAGTCCCCGGCAGGGGGCCTACGAGCAGTACTTC. Translating it yields CASSPRQGAYEQYF.

This rearrangement joins TRBV18 to TRBJ1-3, with D maybe TRBD1 (6 bases). CDR1 is KGHSH and CDR2 is LQKENI in the germline V gene. Trimming stripped 5 bases from V and 7 bases from J, with 9 bases between. The CDR3 covers 12 residues. The CDR3 sequence is CASSAQGNTIYF. The CDR3 nucleotides are TGTGCCAGCTCAGCCCAGGGGAACACCATATATTTT.

This rearrangement joins TRBV2 to TRBJ1-2; D not certain. This CDR3 has 13 residues. Germline CDR1 is SNHLY and CDR2 is FYNNEI. The V and J ends lost 6 bases and 2 bases respectively, with 10 bases between them. CDR3 sequence (DNA): TGTGCCAGCAGGATAGAGAAAAACTATGGCTACACCTTC. Encoded protein: CASRIEKNYGYTF.

CDR3 sequence: CASSFPSGSDTQYF. Written as DNA, the CDR3 is TGTGCCAGCAGCTTCCCTAGCGGTTCAGATACGCAGTATTTT. V usage is TRBV7-9 and J usage is TRBJ2-3; 7 bases agree with TRBD2. CDR3 size: 14 residues. V dropped 3 bases and J dropped 4; count of bases not matched to a gene: 4. Germline CDR1 is SEHNR and CDR2 is FQNEAQ (reference sequence).

The CDR3 sequence: CASSLGNSGKRSNEQFF. CDR3 nucleotides: TGTGCCAGCAGCTTAGGAAATTCGGGGAAAAGATCCAATGAGCAGTTCTTC. The chain carries TRBV11-2 and TRBJ2-1; TRBD2 is a possible D gene (5 bases). The V end lost 1 base, the J end lost 6 bases, and 19 bases lay between the germline ends. Per germline, CDR1 SGHAT and CDR2 FQNNGV. The CDR3 is made up of 17 amino acids.

This clone appeared a few times. The CDR3, as DNA: TGTGCCAGCAGGAGGGAGGACTCTGGCTACACCTTC. Encoded protein: CASRREDSGYTF. The chain combines TRBV2 with TRBJ1-2; D ambiguous. CDR1 SNHLY and CDR2 FYNNEI come from the germline V gene. The length of the CDR3 is 12 residues. Trimming took off 6 bases at V and 7 bases at J, with 12 bases between the two ends.

V usage is TRBV2 and J usage is TRBJ1-1, with D hard to call. The CDR3 is made up of 13 amino acids. CDR1 and CDR2 from the germline V gene are SNHLY and FYNNEI. With 7 bases removed from V and 10 bases from J, the gap between germline ends came to 19 bases. As DNA, the CDR3 is TGTGCCAGCATTCGACGGGAGTCAACGGGAGCTTTCTTT. Translation: CASIRRESTGAFF.

This chain connects TRBV7-9 to TRBJ1-1; D is ambiguous. Between the trimmed V and J ends, which lost 2 bases and 6 bases, there was a span of 13 bases. Germline V CDR1 and CDR2: SEHNR, FQNEAQ (reference sequence). The CDR3 runs to 14 residues. The CDR3 bases are TGTGCCAGCAGCTTAACCGCTGGGCAGGCTGAAGCTTTCTTT. Amino acid sequence: CASSLTAGQAEAFF.

This clone was seen just once. This chain uses TRBV5-1 with TRBJ1-4, with D uncertain. The V gene's germline CDR1 is SGHRS and CDR2 YFSETQ. With 0 bases removed from V and 7 bases from J, the gap between germline ends came to 13 bases. CDR3 size: 15 residues. CDR3 in amino acids: CASSLEVAGFEKLFF. CDR3 nucleotide sequence: TGCGCCAGCAGCTTGGAGGTGGCAGGCTTTGAAAAACTGTTTTTT.

CDR3 sequence (DNA): TGTGCCACCAGTGATTTGTCTAGCGACTATGGCTACACCTTC. Its protein is CATSDLSSDYGYTF. The chain combines TRBV24-1 with TRBJ1-2; D is unresolved. Deletions cut 0 bases from V and 3 bases from J, with 7 bases between. Germline values: CDR1 KGHDR, CDR2 SFDVKD. CDR3 length equals 14 residues.

The J gene is TRBJ1-1, the V gene TRBV6-2 or TRBV6-3, with D perhaps TRBD1 (5 bases). With 1 base removed from V and 5 bases from J, the gap between germline ends came to 11 bases. CDR1 is MNHEY, CDR2 SVGEGT, per germline. The CDR3 runs to 14 residues. CDR3 protein: CASSYLTGGTEAFF. Written as DNA, the CDR3 is TGTGCCAGCAGTTACTTAACAGGCGGAACTGAAGCTTTCTTT.

V is TRBV20-1 and J is TRBJ1-2; tentatively, D is TRBD1 (5 bases). Germline V gives CDR1 DFQATT, CDR2 SNEGSKA (reference sequence). Trimming took 7 bases from V and 6 from J, leaving 12 bases between them. This CDR3 is built from 11 residues. CDR3 protein: CSGSRVNGYTF. The DNA for the CDR3 is TGCAGTGGGTCCAGGGTTAATGGCTACACCTTC.

The chain uses TRBV30 and TRBJ1-1; possible D gene TRBD1, 5 bases. The V and J ends lost 2 bases and 3 bases respectively, with 28 bases between them. The CDR3 covers 19 residues. Germline values: CDR1 GTSNPN, CDR2 SVGIG (reference sequence). The DNA of the CDR3 is TGTGCCTGGAGTATTTACAGGCCAGGTGTAGGTGTTGGCGACACTGAAGCTTTCTTT. Translating it yields CAWSIYRPGVGVGDTEAFF.

This clone came up once. One end of the junction does not line up with germline, which may come from a read error. The chain carries TRBV19 and TRBJ2-2; TRBD1 matches 8 bases. This CDR3 spans 16 amino acids. Looked up from germline, CDR1 is LNHDA and CDR2 is SQIVND (reference sequence). The CDR3 loop is CASSTWTGKNAGELFF. The CDR3 DNA sequence: TGTGCCAGTAGTACGTGGACAGGGAAGAACGCCGGGGAGCTGTTTTTT.

The chain couples TRBV5-1 to TRBJ2-1; 11 positions match TRBD2. Trimming cost V 0 bases and J 7 bases; bases outside gene matches: 6. There are 16 residues in the CDR3. Germline values: CDR1 SGHRS, CDR2 YFSETQ. The CDR3 loop reads CASSLGLAGRWNEQFF. CDR3 DNA: TGCGCCAGCAGCTTGGGACTAGCGGGAAGGTGGAATGAGCAGTTCTTC. The entire variable domain, with the rest obtained from reference TRBV5-1 and TRBJ2-1, is as follows: KAGVTQTPRYLIKTRGQQVTLSCSPISGHRSVSWYQQTPGQGLQFLFEYFSETQRNKGNFPGRFSGRQFSNSRSEMNVSTLELGDSALYLCASSLGLAGRWNEQFFGPGTRLTVL.

The count of this clone is one. Other DNA sequences within the sample encode an identical CDR3. The chain has TRBV29-1 and TRBJ1-1, with 7 bases matching TRBD1. The CDR3 extends over 12 amino acids. V gave up 4 bases and J gave up 4 bases; unmatched junction bases: 3. Per the germline V gene, CDR1 is SQVTM and CDR2 is ANQGSEA. CDR3: CSVGQGGTEAFF. The CDR3 DNA reads TGCAGCGTTGGACAGGGCGGCACTGAAGCTTTCTTT.